Shown below are 13 T cell receptor beta chains from a single sample sequenced in a study of technical replicates of blood from several donors. Profiling relied on immunoSEQ multiplex PCR, and the TCRdb table lists in-frame clones only, not all of them. The sample comprises tens of thousands of clones, nearly 97% of which are singletons, and roughly 0.37% rests with the top ten. The sample was T cells isolated from PBMCs. The receptors come from a human donor in good health.

This rearrangement joins TRBV29-1 to TRBJ2-7; TRBD1 agrees at 7 bases. The germline CDR1 and CDR2 sequences are SQVTM and ANQGSEA. The CDR3 totals 13 residues. The J segment lost 4 bases and the V segment lost 5 bases, leaving 8 bases of the junction unmatched. CDR3 in amino acids: CSVLLGRGYEQYF. The CDR3 bases are TGCAGCGTTCTACTGGGCAGGGGGTACGAGCAGTACTTC.

This sequence joins TRBV30 and TRBJ2-4; 7 nucleotides line up with TRBD1. Germline V gene sequence: CDR1 GTSNPN, CDR2 SVGIG (reference sequence). There are 16 residues in the CDR3. Trimming at V came to 2 bases and at J to 0 bases, leaving 7 bases not matched to a gene. The CDR3, as DNA: TGTGCCTGGAGTCGACAGGGTGGAGTAGCCAAAAACATTCAGTACTTC. Translating gives CAWSRQGGVAKNIQYF.

The chain joins TRBV5-1 to TRBJ1-2, with TRBD1 matching 8 bases. Looked up from germline, CDR1 is SGHRS and CDR2 is YFSETQ. The V and J ends lost 5 bases and 4 bases, in that order; junction bases with no gene match: 13. CDR3 length equals 16 residues. CDR3 loop: CASSLTGVSPPYGYTF. Written as DNA, the CDR3 is TGCGCCAGCAGTTTGACAGGGGTTTCTCCACCCTATGGCTACACCTTC.

The J gene is TRBJ2-1, the V gene TRBV6-1; D ambiguous. V was shortened by 6 bases and J by 2 bases, with 8 bases between the two germline ends. The CDR3 has 13 residues. Germline CDR1 MNHNS, CDR2 SASEGT. In DNA, the CDR3 is TGTGCCAGCAGCGGAGTCACCTACAATGAGCAGTTCTTC. It yields the protein CASSGVTYNEQFF.

The V and J genes are TRBV29-1 and TRBJ1-1; the match to TRBD1 covers 9 bases. The germline gives CDR1 SQVTM, CDR2 ANQGSEA. V gave up 7 bases and J gave up 3 bases; unmatched junction bases: 6. This CDR3 contains 13 residues. For the CDR3, the DNA is TGCAGCGCCAGACAGGGGGACTACACTGAAGCTTTCTTT. It specifies CSARQGDYTEAFF.

The chain employs TRBV7-8 and TRBJ2-5; TRBD1 might be the D (6 bases). Germline CDR1 is SGHVS and CDR2 is FQNEAQ. V was cut by 1 base and J by 5 bases, with 14 bases left in between. The CDR3 covers 15 residues. Here the CDR3 reads CASSLGTGLRETQYF. The CDR3 DNA reads TGTGCCAGCAGCTTAGGTACAGGGCTAAGGGAGACCCAGTACTTC.

The chain has TRBV7-6 and TRBJ2-7; tentative D call: TRBD1 (6 bases). Looked up from germline, CDR1 is SGHVS and CDR2 is FNYEAQ. V lost 5 bases and J lost 5, with 19 bases in between. The CDR3 loop spans 15 amino acids. The CDR3 region has the DNA TGTGCCAGCAGCCTCACAGGGTGGGGAGATGACGAGCAGTACTTC. Amino acids: CASSLTGWGDDEQYF.

The V and J genes are TRBV27 and TRBJ1-1; no clear D gene. Germline V gene lookup returns CDR1 MNHEY and CDR2 SMNVEV (reference sequence). V shed 5 bases and J shed 3 bases, with 13 bases lying between them. The CDR3 contains 14 residues. CDR3 bases: TGTGCCAGCAGTCTCCCCGGAGGGTACACTGAAGCTTTCTTT. Its translation: CASSLPGGYTEAFF.

The CDR3 bases are TGTGCCATCAGTGGGAGACGGGCGGGAGAAAGCACAGATACGCAGTATTTT. The encoded protein is CAISGRRAGESTDTQYF. This chain connects TRBV10-3 to TRBJ2-3; 7 nucleotides line up with TRBD2. CDR1 and CDR2 (germline): ENHRY, SYGVKD. The V segment lost 4 bases and the J segment 0 bases; nucleotides outside the gene matches: 10. CDR3 size: 17 residues.

For the CDR3, the DNA is TGTGCCAGCAGCTTGTGGAACAGGGAAGATGGCTACACCTTC. Protein sequence: CASSLWNREDGYTF. V usage is TRBV5-6 and J usage is TRBJ1-2; weak D call: TRBD1 (6 bases). The CDR3 contains 14 residues. V dropped 1 base and J dropped 6 bases, with 13 bases sitting between them. Per the germline V gene, CDR1 is SGHDT and CDR2 is YYEEEE.

The chain links TRBV21-1 to TRBJ1-1; the D call of TRBD1 is as the table states it, not checked on the DNA. TRBV21-1 is marked as a pseudogene. The CDR3 totals 14 residues. The CDR3 DNA reads TGTGCCAGCAGCAAAGACAGGGGGAGATTGGAAGCTTTCTTT. Its protein product is CASSKDRGRLEAFF.

This chain uses TRBV5-1 with TRBJ2-3; TRBD1 is a possible D gene (5 bases). Germline-derived CDR1 and CDR2 are SGHRS and YFSETQ. This CDR3 is 14 amino acids long. With 3 bases removed from V and 6 bases from J, the gap between germline ends came to 14 bases. In nucleotides, the CDR3 is TGCGCCAGCAGCTCCCTAAGGGGAATGGATACGCAGTATTTT. Amino acids: CASSSLRGMDTQYF.

This chain links TRBV6-4 with TRBJ2-1; 10 nucleotides line up with TRBD2. The J segment lost 4 bases and the V segment lost 3 bases, leaving 3 bases of the junction unmatched. Germline lookup yields CDR1 MRHNA and CDR2 SNTAGT. The CDR3 is made up of 15 amino acids. The CDR3 DNA reads as TGTGCCAGCAGTGAGACTAGCGGGTCATACAATGAGCAGTTCTTC. Protein product: CASSETSGSYNEQFF.